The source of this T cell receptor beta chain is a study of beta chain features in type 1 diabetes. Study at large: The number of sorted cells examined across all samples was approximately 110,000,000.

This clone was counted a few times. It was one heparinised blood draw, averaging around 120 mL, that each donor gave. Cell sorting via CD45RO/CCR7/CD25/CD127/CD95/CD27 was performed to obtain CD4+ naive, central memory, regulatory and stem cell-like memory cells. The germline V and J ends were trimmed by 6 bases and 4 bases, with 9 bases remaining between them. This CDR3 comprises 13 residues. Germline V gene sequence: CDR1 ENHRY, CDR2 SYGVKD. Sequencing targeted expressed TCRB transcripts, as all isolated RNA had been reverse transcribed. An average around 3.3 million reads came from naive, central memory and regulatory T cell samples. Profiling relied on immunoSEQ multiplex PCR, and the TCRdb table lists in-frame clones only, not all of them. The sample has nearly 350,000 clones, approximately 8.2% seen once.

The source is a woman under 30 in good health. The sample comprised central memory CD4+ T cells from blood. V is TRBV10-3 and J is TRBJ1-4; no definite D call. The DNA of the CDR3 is TGTGCCATCAGGGCGACCAGTAATGAAAAACTGTTTTTT. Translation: CAIRATSNEKLFF.